The source of this T cell receptor (beta chain) is a study of blood T cell repertoires in COVID-19. The protocol was immunoSEQ multiplex PCR, while the TCRdb copy is restricted to in-frame clones and leaves out a portion. The sample has about 110,000 clones, less than 85% seen once; the top ten hold less than 2%. This TCR was recovered from a woman between 35 and 50 years old with acute or convalescent COVID-19. The specimen sequenced was peripheral blood.

The CDR3 nucleotides are TGCGCCAGCAGCCCCCTACAGATAGGAGGCGAGCAGTACTTC. Translating it yields CASSPLQIGGEQYF. J is TRBJ2-7 and V is TRBV5-1; D might be TRBD2 (5 bases). Deletions cut 4 bases from V and 6 bases from J, with 17 bases between. The CDR3 has 14 residues. Germline V gene sequence: CDR1 SGHRS, CDR2 YFSETQ. The variable domain in full, completed from reference TRBV5-1 and TRBJ2-7, reads KAGVTQTPRYLIKTRGQQVTLSCSPISGHRSVSWYQQTPGQGLQFLFEYFSETQRNKGNFPGRFSGRQFSNSRSEMNVSTLELGDSALYLCASSPLQIGGEQYFGPGTRLTVT.